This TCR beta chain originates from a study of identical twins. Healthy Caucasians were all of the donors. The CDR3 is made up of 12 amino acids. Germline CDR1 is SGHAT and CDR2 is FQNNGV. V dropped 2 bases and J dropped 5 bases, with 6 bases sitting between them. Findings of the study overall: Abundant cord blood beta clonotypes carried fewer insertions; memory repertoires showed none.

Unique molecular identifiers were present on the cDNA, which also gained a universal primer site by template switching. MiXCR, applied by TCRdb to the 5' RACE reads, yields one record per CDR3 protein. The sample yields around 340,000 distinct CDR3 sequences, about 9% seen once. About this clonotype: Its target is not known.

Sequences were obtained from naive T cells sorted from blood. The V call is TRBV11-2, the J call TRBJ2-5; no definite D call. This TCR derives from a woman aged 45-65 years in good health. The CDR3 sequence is CASSLLRETQYF. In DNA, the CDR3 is TGTGCCAGCAGCTTACTCCGGGAGACCCAGTACTTC.